A selection of T cell receptor beta chains follows, all from one sample in a study of T cell repertoires in cytomegalovirus infection. TCRdb re-called the reads with MiXCR, one entry per CDR3 protein. The sample holds nearly 550,000 distinct CDR3 sequences, more than 15% seen once. The sample was CD8+ T cells from PBMCs. The receptors stem from a human donor in good health (CMV status not recorded). Some clones in this sample may be carry-over from other donors' samples. The CDR3 runs from the conserved cysteine through the conserved F or W. D genes are given only for firm matches. Clone size appears in some rows only: once, few, many, or a class for an expanded clone.

d_gene,abundance,j_gene,v_gene,len,CDR3aa,CDR3nt
-,-,TRBJ1-1,TRBV15,14,CATSRDGTNTEAFF,TGTGCCACCAGCAGAGATGGGACGAACACTGAAGCTTTCTTT
TRBD1,few,TRBJ2-2,TRBV5-1,16,CASTLVDRANTGELFF,TGCGCCAGCACCCTGGTGGACAGGGCTAACACCGGGGAGCTGTTTTTT
-,few,TRBJ1-3,TRBV6-5,13,CASSSRGRNTIYF,TGTGCCAGCAGTTCCAGGGGAAGAAACACCATATATTTT
TRBD2,many,TRBJ2-7,TRBV7-9,13,CASSSKGGNEQYF,TGTGCCAGCAGCTCAAAGGGAGGGAACGAGCAGTACTTC
-,many,TRBJ1-2,TRBV7-9,11,CASSPGLGYTF,TGTGCCAGCAGCCCTGGGCTTGGCTACACCTTC
-,many,TRBJ2-6,TRBV7-9,15,CASSFRDSGANVLTF,TGTGCCAGCAGCTTTAGAGACTCTGGGGCCAACGTCCTGACTTTC
TRBD2,-,TRBJ2-7,TRBV3-1,22,CASSQDLGRTSGGRRSSYEQYF,TGTGCCAGCAGCCAAGATCTTGGGAGAACTAGCGGGGGGCGACGGAGCTCCTACGAGCAGTACTTC
-,many,TRBJ2-1,TRBV7-9,11,CASSPVREQFF,TGTGCCAGCAGCCCCGTTCGAGAGCAGTTCTTC
TRBD1,-,TRBJ1-2,TRBV24-1,13,CATTRQGAGGYTF,TGTGCCACCACCCGGCAGGGGGCTGGTGGCTACACCTTC
TRBD1,-,TRBJ1-2,TRBV5-1,14,CASSLGGQAYGYTF,TGCGCCAGCAGCTTGGGGGGACAGGCCTATGGCTACACCTTC
-,many,TRBJ2-3,TRBV28,17,CASSLGSLDVSTDTQYF,TGTGCCAGCAGTTTGGGGAGTCTCGACGTTAGCACAGATACGCAGTATTTT
-,many,TRBJ1-2,TRBV7-9,15,CASSLGTPVGYGYTF,TGTGCCAGCAGCTTAGGGACGCCTGTGGGCTATGGCTACACCTTC
TRBD2,few,TRBJ2-2,TRBV5-6,16,CASSLGLAGAAGELFF,TGTGCCAGCAGCTTGGGGCTAGCGGGAGCGGCCGGGGAGCTGTTTTTT
-,-,TRBJ2-2,TRBV5-1,12,CASTANTGELFF,TGCGCCAGCACCGCGAACACCGGGGAGCTGTTTTTT
-,-,TRBJ1-2,TRBV7-9,13,CALNYDTGYGYTF,TGTGCACTGAACTATGACACCGGCTATGGCTACACCTTC
-,many,TRBJ2-7,TRBV7-2,12,CASRGDTYEQYF,TGTGCCAGCAGGGGGGATACCTACGAGCAGTACTTC
TRBD2,-,TRBJ2-7,TRBV4-2,15,CASSQVLAGDYEQYF,TGTGCCAGCAGCCAAGTATTAGCGGGGGACTACGAGCAGTACTTC
-,-,TRBJ2-6,TRBV2,15,CASYSRVSGANVLTF,TGTGCCAGCTACTCCAGAGTCTCTGGGGCCAACGTCCTGACTTTC
TRBD1,-,TRBJ2-5,TRBV12-3/TRBV12-4,14,CASSWTGEYETQYF,TGTGCCAGCAGTTGGACAGGGGAGTACGAGACCCAGTACTTC
-,many,TRBJ1-1,TRBV6-4,17,CASTVPRYRVKNTEAFF,TGTGCCAGCACCGTCCCCCGATACAGGGTAAAGAACACTGAAGCTTTCTTT
-,few,TRBJ2-7,TRBV2,12,CATSQGIVQQYF,TGTGCCACGTCTCAAGGGATAGTTCAGCAGTACTTC
-,many,TRBJ1-5,TRBV7-8,16,CASSFDGRTGGTPQHF,TGTGCCAGCAGCTTTGATGGGCGGACTGGGGGCACTCCCCAGCATTTT
TRBD1,many,TRBJ2-1,TRBV7-6,15,CASSLEITGASEQFF,TGTGCCAGCAGCTTAGAGATTACAGGGGCTTCGGAGCAGTTCTTC
TRBD2,many,TRBJ2-7,TRBV10-3,15,CAISGGSGASYEQYF,TGTGCCATCAGTGGGGGTAGCGGGGCCTCCTACGAGCAGTACTTC
TRBD1,many,TRBJ2-7,TRBV27,14,CASRDRSPPYEQYF,TGTGCCAGCAGGGACAGGTCCCCTCCCTACGAGCAGTACTTC
-,many,TRBJ1-5,TRBV6-5,14,CASSYSEGNQPQHF,TGTGCCAGCAGTTACTCGGAAGGAAATCAGCCCCAGCATTTT
TRBD1,-,TRBJ1-2,TRBV5-1,14,CASSPQDRRYGYTF,TGCGCCAGCAGCCCCCAGGACAGGCGCTATGGCTACACCTTC
TRBD1,few,TRBJ1-6,TRBV10-3,15,CAISDRQGNNSPLHF,TGTGCCATCAGTGATCGACAGGGGAATAATTCACCCCTCCACTTT
TRBD2,-,TRBJ2-7,TRBV3-1,16,CASSQEPREGRNEQYF,TGTGCCAGCAGCCAAGAACCCCGGGAGGGCCGCAACGAGCAGTACTTC
-,many,TRBJ2-1,TRBV11-3,15,CASSPRGRGPGEQFF,TGTGCCAGCAGCCCCCGGGGCAGGGGTCCGGGTGAGCAGTTCTTC
-,-,TRBJ2-7,TRBV27,12,CASSQGLAEQYF,TGTGCCAGCAGCCAGGGACTGGCGGAGCAGTACTTC
TRBD1,many,TRBJ2-3,TRBV7-7,14,CASSLGTGWDTQYF,TGTGCCAGCAGCCTTGGGACAGGGTGGGATACGCAGTATTTT
-,many,TRBJ1-5,TRBV6-1,17,CASSPPGLGYSNQPQHF,TGTGCCAGCAGTCCGCCAGGCCTCGGTTATAGCAATCAGCCCCAGCATTTT
TRBD1,many,TRBJ2-5,TRBV12-3/TRBV12-4,14,CASSFSGGVKTQYF,TGTGCCAGCAGTTTCTCAGGGGGCGTGAAGACCCAGTACTTC
TRBD1,-,TRBJ1-1,TRBV9,15,CASSETGGVDTEAFF,TGTGCCAGCAGCGAGACAGGGGGTGTCGACACTGAAGCTTTCTTT
-,few,TRBJ2-1,TRBV15,15,CATSRDSLGGNEQFF,TGTGCCACCAGCAGAGATTCTTTAGGGGGTAATGAGCAGTTCTTC
-,-,TRBJ1-6,TRBV24-1,16,CATSDPQETYNSPLHF,TGTGCCACCAGTGATCCCCAGGAAACCTATAATTCACCCCTCCACTTT
TRBD1,few,TRBJ2-1,TRBV2,16,CASSEAEGQAINEQFF,TGTGCCAGCAGTGAAGCAGAGGGACAGGCTATCAATGAGCAGTTCTTC
-,few,TRBJ2-2,TRBV6-5,16,CASTPLGGANTGELFF,TGTGCCAGCACCCCCTTGGGGGGAGCGAACACCGGGGAGCTGTTTTTT
-,-,TRBJ2-1,TRBV11-2,15,CASSLTGMDYNEQFF,TGTGCCAGCAGCTTAACGGGGATGGACTACAATGAGCAGTTCTTC
-,-,TRBJ2-1,TRBV19,13,CASSIQAFNEQFF,TGTGCCAGTAGTATCCAGGCCTTCAATGAGCAGTTCTTC
-,-,TRBJ2-1,TRBV30,12,CAWAYSSSEQFF,TGTGCCTGGGCTTACAGTTCGTCTGAGCAGTTCTTC
-,-,TRBJ2-7,TRBV3-1,13,CASSQGTTHEQYF,TGTGCCAGCAGCCAAGGGACGACCCACGAGCAGTACTTC
TRBD1,many,TRBJ1-2,TRBV10-3,16,CAISGDRVDPYYGYTF,TGTGCCATCAGCGGGGACAGAGTTGATCCATATTATGGCTACACCTTC
-,many,TRBJ2-3,TRBV7-6,13,CASSQSRLDTQYF,TGTGCCAGCAGCCAGAGTCGGTTAGATACGCAGTATTTT
TRBD2,many,TRBJ2-3,TRBV6-1,15,CASTGLAGGTDTQYF,TGTGCCAGCACTGGACTAGCGGGGGGGACAGATACGCAGTATTTT
-,many,TRBJ2-7,TRBV12-3/TRBV12-4,12,CASSFGFYEQYF,TGTGCCAGCAGTTTCGGGTTCTACGAGCAGTACTTC
-,many,TRBJ2-3,TRBV4-2,14,CASSQDSNPDTQYF,TGTGCCAGCAGCCAAGATTCTAACCCAGATACGCAGTATTTT
TRBD2,many,TRBJ2-5,TRBV7-9,18,CASSSPPSGGPEIETQYF,TGTGCCAGCAGCTCCCCGCCTAGCGGGGGGCCCGAGATAGAGACCCAGTACTTC
-,-,TRBJ2-2,TRBV2,13,CASSEFITGELFF,TGTGCCAGCAGTGAATTTATCACCGGGGAGCTGTTTTTT
TRBD1,-,TRBJ1-1,TRBV7-6,15,CASSLLGTENTEAFF,TGTGCCAGCAGCTTGCTTGGGACAGAGAACACTGAAGCTTTCTTT
TRBD2,-,TRBJ2-5,TRBV7-3,14,CASSPSGGSETQYF,TGTGCCAGCAGCCCTAGCGGGGGGTCCGAGACCCAGTACTTC
-,-,TRBJ2-5,TRBV28,14,CASSGETDQETQYF,TGTGCCAGCAGCGGGGAGACGGACCAAGAGACCCAGTACTTC